One sample yielded the 15 T cell receptor beta chains listed below, sequenced in a study of control samples from healthy donors and cancer patients. The repertoire was sequenced with immunoSEQ multiplex PCR; TCRdb's copy has only in-frame clones and lacks some. The table includes about 130,000 clones, 92% detected once. Sequencing input: blood. Receptors originate from a woman in her fifties or sixties in good health.

The chain couples TRBV25-1 to TRBJ2-4, with D perhaps matching TRBD1 (6 bases). The V and J ends lost 2 bases and 10 bases respectively, with 6 bases between them. CDR1 and CDR2 (germline): MGHDK, SYGVNS. The CDR3 is 11 residues long. DNA of the CDR3: TGTGCCAGCAGTGAAAGGGGGATTCAGTACTTC. This codes for CASSERGIQYF.

The chain joins TRBV19 to TRBJ1-2; the D is unclear. This CDR3 region has 11 residues. Trimming removed 6 bases at V and 2 bases at J, with 4 bases between. The germline V gene encodes CDR1 LNHDA and CDR2 SQIVND (reference sequence). CDR3 DNA: TGTGCCAGTAGGACGAACTATGGCTACACCTTC. This codes for CASRTNYGYTF.

The gene calls are TRBV2 and TRBJ1-2; TRBD1 is a possible D gene (5 bases). CDR1 and CDR2 from the germline V gene are SNHLY and FYNNEI. V was pared by 3 bases and J by 8 bases, with 10 bases between. The CDR3 loop spans 12 amino acids. CDR3 in amino acids: CASSDRVDGYTF. In nucleotides, the CDR3 is TGTGCCAGCAGTGACAGGGTTGACGGCTACACCTTC.

The J gene is TRBJ1-3, the V gene TRBV19, with D perhaps TRBD1 (6 bases). V dropped 3 bases and J dropped 1 base, with 16 bases sitting between them. In germline, CDR1 is LNHDA, CDR2 SQIVND (reference sequence). The CDR3 runs to 17 residues. The CDR3 nucleotides are TGTGCCAGTAGTATGGGGGCAGCCCTGGGTTCTGGAAACACCATATATTTT. This translates into CASSMGAALGSGNTIYF.

Comment on this clone: One junction end does not reproduce the germline sequence, and a read error may be involved. This chain joins TRBV15 and TRBJ1-2, with 7 bases that match TRBD1. The CDR3 spans 13 residues. Germline CDR1 LNHNV, CDR2 YYDKDF (reference sequence). Written as DNA, the CDR3 is TGTGCCACCAGTAGAGGCGGGACAGAAGGCTACACCTTC. As protein: CATSRGGTEGYTF.

This clone has a single count. The chain carries TRBV12-3 or TRBV12-4 and TRBJ1-1, with D hard to call. The V end lost 6 bases, the J end lost 11 bases, and 16 bases lay between the germline ends. The CDR3 is 12 residues long. As DNA, the CDR3 is TGTGCCAGCAGCCTCTCAGCTACCAGGGCTTTCTTT. This gives the protein CASSLSATRAFF.

This chain uses TRBV7-9 with TRBJ2-5, with 8 bases fitting TRBD1. The CDR3 is made up of 16 amino acids. Germline V gene sequence: CDR1 SEHNR, CDR2 FQNEAQ (reference sequence). Trimming cost V 1 base and J 4 bases; bases outside gene matches: 8. The CDR3 sequence is CASSLVGQGAGETQYF. The CDR3 coding sequence is TGTGCCAGCAGCTTAGTGGGCCAGGGGGCCGGAGAGACCCAGTACTTC.

The chain employs TRBV10-1 and TRBJ2-2; 9 bases match TRBD1. The CDR3 is made up of 15 amino acids. J was trimmed by 6 bases and V by 5 bases; bases with no gene match: 7. CDR1 and CDR2 from the germline V gene are WNHNN and SYGVQD (reference sequence). In DNA, the CDR3 is TGCGCCAGCAGTCCCGGGACAGGGCTTTCCGGGGAGCTGTTTTTT. Translating gives CASSPGTGLSGELFF.

V is TRBV4-1 and J is TRBJ2-3, with a possible D match to TRBD2 (5 bases). The germline V gene encodes CDR1 MGHRA and CDR2 YSYEKL. V dropped 5 bases and J dropped 10 bases, with 10 bases sitting between them. This CDR3 has 11 amino acids. In DNA form, the CDR3 reads TGCGCCAGCAGCTCTAGGCGGGCGCAGTATTTT. Residues: CASSSRRAQYF.

The V gene is TRBV4-2, the J gene TRBJ2-7; 8 bases fit TRBD1. The CDR3 has 15 amino acids. V trimming: 1 base; J trimming: 2 bases; junction bases outside the gene matches: 4. Germline V CDR1 and CDR2: LGHNA, YNFKEQ. CDR3 nucleotide sequence: TGTGCCAGCAGCCAAGTTGCAGGGGGCCCCTACGAGCAGTACTTC. Residues: CASSQVAGGPYEQYF.

This clone is a singleton in its sample. The gene calls are TRBV12-3 or TRBV12-4 and TRBJ2-7; D might be TRBD2 (5 bases). Trimming removed 6 bases from V and 2 bases from J, with 11 bases in between. The CDR3 runs to 13 residues. The CDR3 spells CASRGATAYEQYF. CDR3 nucleotides: TGTGCCAGCAGGGGAGCCACGGCCTACGAGCAGTACTTC.

V gene TRBV19 combines with J gene TRBJ1-3, with D unclear. From germline, CDR1 is LNHDA and CDR2 SQIVND (reference sequence). The V gene lost 7 bases and the J gene lost 0 bases, with 10 bases spanning the gap. The CDR3 is 14 residues long. The CDR3 here is CASTAGSSGNTIYF. CDR3 coding DNA: TGTGCCAGTACCGCAGGCAGCTCTGGAAACACCATATATTTT.

The sample holds one count of this clone. The chain recombines TRBV7-6 with TRBJ2-3; D is ambiguous. CDR3 length: 12 residues. Germline V lookup: CDR1 SGHVS, CDR2 FNYEAQ. V lost 5 bases and J lost 0, with 3 bases in between. The CDR3 region is CASSLSTDTQYF. The CDR3 DNA reads TGTGCCAGCAGCCTCAGCACAGATACGCAGTATTTT.

V and J are TRBV7-8 and TRBJ2-7; TRBD1 matches at 7 bases. This CDR3 is built from 15 residues. The germline V gene encodes CDR1 SGHVS and CDR2 FQNEAQ. Losses at the gene ends were 0 bases for V and 2 bases for J; bases not matched to a gene: 4. CDR3 amino acids: CASSLAPGQTYEQYF. CDR3 bases: TGTGCCAGCAGCTTAGCACCGGGACAGACCTACGAGCAGTACTTC.

The CDR3 DNA is TGTGCCAGCAGCTTAACAGGCGGCTCTGGAAACACCATATATTTT. Translating gives CASSLTGGSGNTIYF. The V gene is TRBV7-6, the J gene TRBJ1-3, with a weak D call TRBD1 (5 bases). The CDR3 spans 15 residues. V lost 2 bases and J 0 bases, leaving 8 bases between the germline ends. Germline V gene lookup returns CDR1 SGHVS and CDR2 FNYEAQ.